These 27 T cell receptor beta chains came from one sample sequenced in a study of OX40 agonist ivuxolimab in advanced cancers. This table comes from immunoSEQ multiplex PCR, and its TCRdb copy is limited to in-frame clones, with some not included. The repertoire holds about 18,000 clones, with 70% to 90% as singletons. The sequences come from CD4+ or CD8+ T cells sorted from blood, collected in a trial of the OX40 agonist ivuxolimab. These receptors all come from an adult with an advanced solid tumor such as melanoma, head and neck, liver or kidney cancer.

The chain employs TRBV6-6 and TRBJ1-1; perhaps TRBD1 as D (5 bases). Germline CDR1 is MNHNY and CDR2 is SVGAGI (reference sequence). The CDR3 consists of 15 residues. V lost 0 bases and J 8 bases, leaving 16 bases between the germline ends. The CDR3 sequence: CASSYSNSRELEAFF. Written as DNA, the CDR3 is TGTGCCAGCAGTTACTCGAACAGCAGGGAGCTCGAAGCTTTCTTT.

This clone was counted once. The J gene is TRBJ2-7, the V gene TRBV6-5, with TRBD2 matching 8 bases. CDR1 and CDR2 (germline): MNHEY, SVGAGI. The CDR3 length is 13 residues. The V gene end was trimmed by 7 bases and the J gene end by 1 base; junction bases not matched to a gene: 3. The CDR3 region has the DNA TGTGCCAGCACTGCTAGCGGGTCCTACGAGCAGTACTTC. Its protein is CASTASGSYEQYF.

This sequence joins TRBV14 and TRBJ2-3, with D unresolved. Germline V CDR1 and CDR2: SGHDN, FVKESK. The CDR3 is 12 amino acids. Trimming stripped 0 bases from V and 6 bases from J, with 4 bases between. The CDR3 coding sequence is TGTGCCAGCAGCCAAGAAGGGGATACGCAGTATTTT. As protein: CASSQEGDTQYF. Drawing the rest from reference TRBV14 and TRBJ2-3, the complete variable domain is EAGVTQFPSHSVIEKGQTVTLRCDPISGHDNLYWYRRVMGKEIKFLLHFVKESKQDESGMPNNRFLAERTGGTYSTLKVQPAELEDSGVYFCASSQEGDTQYFGPGTRLTVL.

The chain recombines TRBV6-1 with TRBJ2-1, with D possibly called TRBD1 or TRBD2 (6 bases each). Germline assignment: CDR1 MNHNS and CDR2 SASEGT. V shed 1 base and J shed 7 bases, with 17 bases lying between them. CDR3 length equals 16 residues. The CDR3 DNA sequence: TGTGCCAGCAGTGAAGATTTGGTGGGGGGCTCAAATGAGCAGTTCTTC. Amino acids: CASSEDLVGGSNEQFF.

The chain combines TRBV7-8 with TRBJ2-5; no definite D call. The CDR3 is made up of 13 amino acids. Germline V gene lookup returns CDR1 SGHVS and CDR2 FQNEAQ. Between the trimmed V and J ends, which lost 7 bases and 0 bases, there was a span of 9 bases. The CDR3 bases are TGTGCCAGCACCAGACGGTACCAAGAGACCCAGTACTTC. Protein: CASTRRYQETQYF.

The chain couples TRBV27 to TRBJ1-4; D is uncertain. Trimming took 5 bases from V and 1 from J, leaving 11 bases between them. Germline V gives CDR1 MNHEY, CDR2 SMNVEV (reference sequence). The CDR3 runs to 15 residues. CDR3 coding DNA: TGTGCCAGCAGTGCCAATATGGGAACTAATGAAAAACTGTTTTTT. Translated: CASSANMGTNEKLFF.

The chain carries TRBV7-6 and TRBJ2-1; no clear D. Germline V gene lookup returns CDR1 SGHVS and CDR2 FNYEAQ. The CDR3 spans 12 residues. Trimming took 6 bases from V and 7 from J, leaving 10 bases between them. The CDR3 DNA reads as TGTGCCAGCAGAGAGCTAGGGAATGAGCAGTTCTTC. Translation gives CASRELGNEQFF.

The gene calls are TRBV5-6 and TRBJ2-1; 7 positions agree with TRBD2. The germline CDR1 and CDR2 sequences are SGHDT and YYEEEE. The CDR3 consists of 14 residues. Germline trimming cut 4 bases from V and 9 bases from J; bases unmatched to any gene: 10. CDR3 DNA sequence: TGTGCCAGCAGCCTGGCTGGGCTAGCGGCTGAGCAGTTCTTC. Encoded protein: CASSLAGLAAEQFF.

The chain recombines TRBV5-1 with TRBJ1-1; 12 nucleotides line up with TRBD1. The CDR3 consists of 16 residues. The ends lost 7 bases at V and 4 bases at J; junction bases unmatched: 11. The germline gives CDR1 SGHRS, CDR2 YFSETQ. The CDR3 nucleotides read TGCGCCAGCCGAACCGGGACAGGGGGCGAGGGCACTGAAGCTTTCTTT. It translates to CASRTGTGGEGTEAFF.

The rearrangement links TRBV7-6 to TRBJ2-7, with no clear D. Between the trimmed V and J ends, which lost 5 bases and 3 bases, there was a span of 20 bases. Germline V gene sequence: CDR1 SGHVS, CDR2 FNYEAQ. The CDR3 sequence is 16 residues long. Here the CDR3 reads CASSPLEKELFYEQYF. DNA for the CDR3: TGTGCCAGCAGCCCGTTGGAGAAGGAGCTTTTCTACGAGCAGTACTTC. The complete variable domain, with remaining parts taken from reference TRBV7-6 and TRBJ2-7, reads GAGVSQSPRYKVTKRGQDVALRCDPISGHVSLYWYRQALGQGPEFLTYFNYEAQQDKSGLPNDRFSAERPEGSISTLTIQRTEQRDSAMYRCASSPLEKELFYEQYFGPGTRLTVT.

The chain combines TRBV7-6 with TRBJ2-3; 7 bases line up with TRBD2. Trimming took 4 bases from V and 2 from J; bases not matched to a gene: 12. This CDR3 comprises 17 residues. Germline assignment: CDR1 SGHVS and CDR2 FNYEAQ. DNA of the CDR3: TGTGCCAGCAGCTCCCAAAGTCTTGGGAGGGCCACAGATACGCAGTATTTT. Translation gives CASSSQSLGRATDTQYF.

The chain recombines TRBV15 with TRBJ2-3, with D perhaps assigned TRBD1 or TRBD2 (5 bases each). CDR1 is LNHNV and CDR2 is YYDKDF in the germline V gene (reference sequence). Trimming removed 6 bases from V and 5 bases from J, with 18 bases in between. The CDR3 is made up of 15 amino acids. The CDR3 DNA sequence: TGTGCCACCAGTCAGGTGGAAGAGGGGAAAGATACGCAGTATTTT. Its translation: CATSQVEEGKDTQYF. Full variable domain (missing parts from reference TRBV15 and TRBJ2-3): DAMVIQNPRYQVTQFGKPVTLSCSQTLNHNVMYWYQQKSSQAPKLLFHYYDKDFNNEADTPDNFQSRRPNTSFCFLDIRSPGLGDTAMYLCATSQVEEGKDTQYFGPGTRLTVL.

The chain couples TRBV2 to TRBJ2-7; D remains ambiguous. V shed 7 bases and J shed 1 base, with 11 bases lying between them. CDR1 is SNHLY, CDR2 FYNNEI, per germline. The CDR3 is 13 amino acids. The CDR3 DNA reads as TGTGCCAGCACCATCAGCGATTCCTACGAGCAGTACTTC. Translation: CASTISDSYEQYF.

This clone showed up just once. This rearrangement joins TRBV6-5 to TRBJ1-1; D not certain. V was clipped by 2 bases and J by 3 bases, with 7 bases between them. CDR3 size: 13 residues. The germline gives CDR1 MNHEY, CDR2 SVGAGI. The DNA for the CDR3 is TGTGCCAGCAGTTACGGTTCTGACACTGAAGCTTTCTTT. Translation: CASSYGSDTEAFF.

The chain carries TRBV2 and TRBJ2-7, with a weak D call TRBD2 (5 bases). Germline V gene sequence: CDR1 SNHLY, CDR2 FYNNEI. Trimming took 7 bases from V and 1 from J, leaving 17 bases between them. The CDR3 has 15 residues. The DNA of the CDR3 is TGTGCCAGCACCCGCGCGGACTTAACATCCTACGAGCAGTACTTC. This translates into CASTRADLTSYEQYF.

V gene TRBV30 combines with J gene TRBJ1-1, with D perhaps matching TRBD1 (5 bases). The V and J ends lost 4 bases and 6 bases respectively, with 12 bases between them. The CDR3 is 12 amino acids. Germline V CDR1 and CDR2: GTSNPN, SVGIG (reference sequence). CDR3: CAWIGASSEAFF. CDR3 sequence (DNA): TGTGCCTGGATAGGGGCCAGTTCTGAAGCTTTCTTT.

The chain combines TRBV9 with TRBJ1-2; D remains unclear. Germline V lookup: CDR1 SGDLS, CDR2 YYNGEE. Trimming stripped 7 bases from V and 4 bases from J, with 14 bases between. The CDR3 covers 13 residues. The CDR3 loop reads CASSVSTSYGYTF. DNA for the CDR3: TGTGCCAGCTCGGTCAGCACTTCCTATGGCTACACCTTC.

The rearrangement joins TRBV10-1 to TRBJ2-6; D gene unclear. CDR3 length equals 16 residues. The germline V gene encodes CDR1 WNHNN and CDR2 SYGVQD (reference sequence). V was pared by 0 bases and J by 1 base, with 7 bases between. The CDR3 protein is CASSESPTSGANVLTF. The CDR3 DNA reads as TGCGCCAGCAGTGAGTCGCCGACATCTGGGGCCAACGTCCTGACTTTC.

This chain uses TRBV4-1 with TRBJ2-1, with 8 positions matching TRBD2. J was trimmed by 2 bases and V by 0 bases; bases with no gene match: 9. Germline values: CDR1 MGHRA, CDR2 YSYEKL. The CDR3 is made up of 18 amino acids. The CDR3 sequence is CASSQDRDGGAPYNEQFF. DNA for the CDR3: TGCGCCAGCAGCCAAGATAGAGACGGGGGGGCCCCCTACAATGAGCAGTTCTTC.

This chain uses TRBV30 with TRBJ2-1; D unresolved. CDR1 is GTSNPN, CDR2 SVGIG, per germline (reference sequence). The CDR3 totals 13 residues. V lost 4 bases, J lost 3 bases, and 10 bases lay in between. CDR3 amino acids: CAWNPDGYNEQFF. The DNA of the CDR3 is TGTGCCTGGAACCCCGACGGCTACAATGAGCAGTTCTTC.

This chain links TRBV4-1 with TRBJ2-7, with a possible D match to TRBD1 (6 bases). Trimming stripped 3 bases from V and 7 bases from J, with 22 bases between. The CDR3 loop spans 16 amino acids. Germline V gene sequence: CDR1 MGHRA, CDR2 YSYEKL. The CDR3 protein is CASSHLAGESMGEQYF. The CDR3 DNA reads as TGCGCCAGCAGCCACCTGGCAGGGGAGTCGATGGGAGAGCAGTACTTC.

This clone was seen a single time. The chain has TRBV5-1 and TRBJ2-3, with a tentative D call TRBD2 (6 bases). CDR1 is SGHRS and CDR2 is YFSETQ in the germline V gene. The length of the CDR3 is 16 residues. Trimming took 5 bases from V and 2 from J, leaving 18 bases between them. The CDR3: CASRRHTSTYTDTQYF. The CDR3 bases are TGCGCCAGCAGGCGGCATACTAGCACATACACAGATACGCAGTATTTT.

This clone was observed once. The chain is built from TRBV30 and TRBJ1-5, with unresolved D. The CDR3 consists of 14 residues. The germline gives CDR1 GTSNPN, CDR2 SVGIG (reference sequence). Trimming removed 2 bases from V and 0 bases from J, with 8 bases in between. CDR3: CAWSPRHSNQPQHF. CDR3 sequence (DNA): TGTGCCTGGAGTCCACGGCATAGCAATCAGCCCCAGCATTTT.

The chain is built from TRBV5-1 and TRBJ1-1; D perhaps matches TRBD1 (6 bases). CDR1 and CDR2 (germline): SGHRS, YFSETQ. V was shortened by 3 bases and J by 4 bases, with 10 bases between the two germline ends. CDR3 size: 13 residues. The CDR3 sequence is CASSSEGGTEAFF. CDR3 sequence (DNA): TGCGCCAGCAGCTCGGAGGGGGGCACTGAAGCTTTCTTT.

Only one count was recorded for this clone. This chain links TRBV2 with TRBJ2-5; TRBD2 agrees at 7 bases. Trimming cost V 1 base and J 3 bases; bases outside gene matches: 26. The CDR3 loop spans 22 amino acids. Germline CDR1 and CDR2: SNHLY and FYNNEI. This CDR3 is CASSEGRDREAARGGAEETQYF. The DNA for the CDR3 is TGTGCCAGCAGTGAAGGCCGAGACCGGGAGGCGGCTAGGGGCGGGGCGGAAGAGACCCAGTACTTC.

The chain has TRBV7-9 and TRBJ2-5; 10 bases line up with TRBD2. CDR3 length: 13 residues. Per germline, CDR1 SEHNR and CDR2 FQNEAQ (reference sequence). Trimming at V came to 5 bases and at J to 5 bases, leaving 2 bases not matched to a gene. The CDR3 region is CASSTSGKETQYF. CDR3 in DNA: TGTGCCAGCAGCACTAGCGGGAAGGAGACCCAGTACTTC.

The J gene is TRBJ2-3, the V gene TRBV6-1; D remains unclear. The V and J ends lost 0 bases and 3 bases respectively, with 7 bases between them. This CDR3 comprises 14 residues. Looked up from germline, CDR1 is MNHNS and CDR2 is SASEGT. CDR3 DNA sequence: TGTGCCAGCAGTGAAGCGACTCTGACAGATACGCAGTATTTT. It specifies CASSEATLTDTQYF.